These 27 T cell receptor beta chains were sequenced from one sample in a study of blood T cells in healthy people across ages. A second 7 to 11 cycle PCR used barcoded and J-beta primers. TCRdb redid the calling of the 5' RACE reads with MiXCR, one entry per CDR3 protein. The table includes about 800,000 distinct CDR3 sequences, more than 45% detected once. Sequences were obtained from blood. Source of these receptors: a man younger than 40 in good health.

The V call is TRBV4-2, the J call TRBJ1-5; D possibly corresponds to TRBD1 (5 bases). Between the trimmed V and J ends, which lost 0 bases and 5 bases, there was a span of 14 bases. The CDR3 loop spans 16 amino acids. Germline CDR1 is LGHNA and CDR2 is YNFKEQ. CDR3 in amino acids: CASSQDGAGSDQPQHF. CDR3 in DNA: TGTGCCAGCAGCCAAGATGGGGCAGGTAGTGATCAGCCCCAGCATTTT.

CDR3 DNA: TGTGCCAGCAGCGGGGGACAGGGGGACCCATCCTACGAGCAGTACTTC. Its translation: CASSGGQGDPSYEQYF. V and J are TRBV5-6 and TRBJ2-7, with 11 bases that match TRBD1. CDR1 and CDR2 (germline): SGHDT, YYEEEE. CDR3 size: 16 residues. J lost 1 base, V lost 4 bases, and 7 bases had no gene match.

Regarding this clonotype: One end of the junction fails to match germline, which may point to a read error. The V gene is TRBV7-2, the J gene TRBJ2-1; TRBD1 agrees at 7 bases. The CDR3 is 14 amino acids. Looked up from germline, CDR1 is SGHTA and CDR2 is FQGNSA. CDR3 protein: CASSNPRGRNKQFF. In DNA, the CDR3 is TGTGCCAGCAGCAACCCTAGGGGGCGCAATAAGCAGTTCTTC.

The table lists this clonotype with many counts. V is TRBV20-1 and J is TRBJ1-5, with unresolved D. The CDR3 has 12 amino acids. The germline V and J ends were trimmed by 5 bases and 5 bases, with 10 bases remaining between them. Germline V lookup: CDR1 DFQATT, CDR2 SNEGSKA (reference sequence). The CDR3 coding sequence is TGCAGTGCTCAAGGACCCTATCAGCCCCAGCATTTT. Amino acids: CSAQGPYQPQHF.

In its sample, this clonotype was seen a few times. The chain is built from TRBV7-2 and TRBJ2-5, with TRBD2 matching over 9 bases. Germline assignment: CDR1 SGHTA and CDR2 FQGNSA. The V segment lost 5 bases and the J segment 5 bases; nucleotides outside the gene matches: 6. This CDR3 spans 14 amino acids. The DNA of the CDR3 is TGTGCCAGCAGCCAACTAGCGGGCCATGAGACCCAGTACTTC. As protein: CASSQLAGHETQYF.

The chain combines TRBV6-2 or TRBV6-3 with TRBJ2-3; 7 nucleotides align to TRBD1. The germline gives CDR1 MNHEY, CDR2 SVGEGT. The length of the CDR3 is 16 residues. Trimming at V came to 6 bases and at J to 3 bases, leaving 12 bases not matched to a gene. CDR3 bases: TGTGCCAGCAGCCTAGAGGGACAGCGTAAGACAGATACGCAGTATTTT. Protein sequence: CASSLEGQRKTDTQYF.

Written as DNA, the CDR3 is TGCAGTGCGCCTAAGGGGGACAGGAGCTCCTACGAGCAGTACTTC. This translates into CSAPKGDRSSYEQYF. The chain links TRBV20-1 to TRBJ2-7, with 8 bases fitting TRBD1. CDR1 is DFQATT, CDR2 SNEGSKA, per germline (reference sequence). The CDR3 consists of 15 residues. V was pared by 6 bases and J by 0 bases, with 10 bases of the junction left unmatched.

The chain links TRBV29-1 to TRBJ2-1, with 8 positions matching TRBD1. Germline loops: CDR1 SQVTM, CDR2 ANQGSEA. The V segment lost 2 bases and the J segment 7 bases; nucleotides outside the gene matches: 10. The CDR3 sequence is 15 residues long. CDR3 in amino acids: CSVESAGGMWNEQFF. For the CDR3, the DNA is TGCAGCGTTGAAAGCGCAGGGGGCATGTGGAATGAGCAGTTCTTC.

Only one count was recorded for this clonotype. The chain joins TRBV4-3 to TRBJ2-3, with unresolved D. Germline V gives CDR1 LGHNA, CDR2 YSLEER. The CDR3 consists of 14 residues. Between the trimmed V and J ends, which lost 1 base and 4 bases, there was a span of 9 bases. CDR3 in DNA: TGCGCCAGCAGCCAAGCGGGCATTCCAGATACGCAGTATTTT. Translated: CASSQAGIPDTQYF.

The rearrangement links TRBV6-1 to TRBJ1-2; D is undetermined. The V gene's germline CDR1 is MNHNS and CDR2 SASEGT. Between the trimmed V and J ends, which lost 6 bases and 0 bases, there was a span of 11 bases. This CDR3 region has 14 residues. This chain's CDR3 is CASRVTGTNYGYTF. The CDR3 bases are TGTGCCAGCAGAGTCACGGGGACTAACTATGGCTACACCTTC.

This chain joins TRBV4-1 and TRBJ1-1; D remains ambiguous. CDR3 length: 13 residues. Germline CDR1 and CDR2: MGHRA and YSYEKL. V was shortened by 0 bases and J by 7 bases, with 9 bases between the two germline ends. CDR3 DNA: TGCGCCAGCAGCCAAGAGACCCTAAATGAAGCTTTCTTT. This encodes CASSQETLNEAFF.

This clonotype was picked up one time. The chain links TRBV5-1 to TRBJ1-4; unclear D gene. The CDR3 runs to 15 residues. Germline-derived CDR1 and CDR2 are SGHRS and YFSETQ. Trimming left V 5 bases short and J 0 bases short, with 11 bases between. The CDR3 DNA is TGCGCCAGCAGGCCGACCGAAGCAACTAATGAAAAACTGTTTTTT. It yields the protein CASRPTEATNEKLFF.

This clonotype has a handful of counts. This chain connects TRBV4-2 to TRBJ2-1; no reliable D call. V was cut by 1 base and J by 7 bases, with 11 bases left in between. CDR3 length: 14 amino acids. The V gene's germline CDR1 is LGHNA and CDR2 YNFKEQ. The CDR3 region is CASSQVGGRNEQFF. As DNA, the CDR3 is TGTGCCAGCAGCCAAGTAGGTGGGCGGAATGAGCAGTTCTTC.

This clonotype was detected a few times. This chain joins TRBV6-5 and TRBJ2-5; perhaps D is TRBD1 or TRBD2 (5 bases each). The CDR3 has 15 residues. Germline CDR1 reads MNHEY; CDR2 reads SVGAGI. Trimming removed 0 bases at V and 2 bases at J, with 10 bases between. CDR3 sequence: CASSYSRGWQETQYF. The CDR3 nucleotides are TGTGCCAGCAGTTACTCGAGGGGATGGCAAGAGACCCAGTACTTC.

The V and J genes are TRBV20-1 and TRBJ2-3, with 9 bases fitting TRBD1. The CDR3 is made up of 14 amino acids. V dropped 4 bases and J dropped 2; count of bases not matched to a gene: 4. Per the germline V gene, CDR1 is DFQATT and CDR2 is SNEGSKA (reference sequence). For the CDR3, the DNA is TGCAGTGCTACGGGACAGGGATACACAGATACGCAGTATTTT. As protein: CSATGQGYTDTQYF.

This clonotype was counted only a few times. V gene TRBV5-5 combines with J gene TRBJ2-7, with D maybe TRBD1 (5 bases). V was trimmed by 4 bases and J by 4 bases, leaving 15 bases between them. The CDR3 totals 14 residues. The germline CDR1 and CDR2 sequences are SGHKS and YYEKEE (reference sequence). As DNA, the CDR3 is TGTGCCAGCAGCCATGGCTGGGGCGAATACGAGCAGTACTTC. Encoded protein: CASSHGWGEYEQYF. Full variable domain (remainder filled in from reference TRBV5-5 and TRBJ2-7): DAGVTQSPTHLIKTRGQQVTLRCSPISGHKSVSWYQQVLGQGPQFIFQYYEKEERGRGNFPDRFSARQFPNYSSELNVNALLLGDSALYLCASSHGWGEYEQYFGPGTRLTVT.

The V gene is TRBV7-2, the J gene TRBJ2-4, with D perhaps TRBD1 (6 bases). The DNA end is more similar to TRBJ2-7, so the J call may be wrong. From germline, CDR1 is SGHTA and CDR2 FQGNSA. The CDR3 is 13 amino acids. The CDR3 DNA is TGTGCCAGCAGCTTAACAGGGCTCTACGAGCAGTACTTC. This translates into CASSLTGLYEQYF.

The genes are TRBV25-1 and TRBJ1-1; D gene unclear. Trimming left V 6 bases short and J 1 base short, with 12 bases between. From germline, CDR1 is MGHDK and CDR2 SYGVNS. The CDR3 has 14 amino acids. The CDR3 here is CASSSTTENTEAFF. The CDR3 region has the DNA TGTGCCAGCAGCTCGACCACAGAGAACACTGAAGCTTTCTTT.

The chain links TRBV7-2 to TRBJ2-5, with TRBD1 matching 7 bases. The CDR3 runs 14 residues. Germline V gene data show CDR1 as SGHTA and CDR2 as FQGNSA. The V and J ends lost 5 bases and 6 bases, in that order; junction bases with no gene match: 9. The chain's CDR3 is CASSPTGFRKTQYF. The DNA for the CDR3 is TGTGCCAGCAGCCCGACAGGGTTTCGAAAGACCCAGTACTTC. Based on the CDR3 plus reference TRBV7-2 and TRBJ2-5, the full variable domain is GAGVSQSPSNKVTEKGKDVELRCDPISGHTALYWYRQSLGQGLEFLIYFQGNSAPDKSGLPSDRFSAERTGGSVSTLTIQRTQQEDSAVYLCASSPTGFRKTQYFGPGTRLLVL.

The rearrangement links TRBV9 to TRBJ2-3; D call uncertain. V was pared by 3 bases and J by 2 bases, with 13 bases between. This CDR3 region has 15 residues. Germline values: CDR1 SGDLS, CDR2 YYNGEE. The CDR3 here is CASSATPSPTDTQYF. The CDR3 DNA sequence: TGTGCCAGCAGCGCCACCCCCTCCCCCACAGATACGCAGTATTTT.

The chain couples TRBV4-3 to TRBJ2-7; 9 nucleotides agree with TRBD1. The germline V gene has CDR1 LGHNA and CDR2 YSLEER. The CDR3 spans 16 residues. The J segment lost 2 bases and the V segment lost 1 base, leaving 6 bases of the junction unmatched. In nucleotides, the CDR3 is TGCGCCAGCAGCCAAGGGGACAGGGAAAACCCCTACGAGCAGTACTTC. Encoded protein: CASSQGDRENPYEQYF.

The chain carries TRBV7-3 and TRBJ2-1, with 10 bases lining up with TRBD2. From germline, CDR1 is SGHTA and CDR2 FQGTGA. J gave up 7 bases and V 2 bases, and 5 bases lay outside the gene matches. The CDR3 consists of 15 residues. In DNA form, the CDR3 reads TGTGCCAGCAGCTTAGGAGCGGGAGGGCGTAATGAGCAGTTCTTC. It codes for CASSLGAGGRNEQFF.

The genes are TRBV6-5 and TRBJ2-1; D possibly matches TRBD1 or TRBD2 (6 bases each). V was clipped by 0 bases and J by 5 bases, with 20 bases between them. The germline gives CDR1 MNHEY, CDR2 SVGAGI. This CDR3 region has 18 residues. The DNA of the CDR3 is TGTGCCAGCAGTTACTCGTCTCAAGGGGGGACGATAAACAATGAGCAGTTCTTC. Protein product: CASSYSSQGGTINNEQFF.

CDR3 coding DNA: TGTGCCAGCAGCTTATTGGGGGCGCCCGCAGGGGGTAGAGAGACCCAGTACTTC. Amino acids: CASSLLGAPAGGRETQYF. This rearrangement joins TRBV7-2 to TRBJ2-4; 7 bases align to TRBD1. The assigned J gene may be wrong: the sequence end matches TRBJ2-5 better. This CDR3 spans 18 amino acids. Germline V lookup: CDR1 SGHTA, CDR2 FQGNSA.

The rearrangement links TRBV12-3 or TRBV12-4 to TRBJ2-3; TRBD2 matches 7 bases. This CDR3 has 16 amino acids. Trimming removed 2 bases from V and 2 bases from J; junction bases left unmatched: 7. Here the CDR3 DNA reads TGTGCCAGCAGTTTACGGCTAGCGGAATTCACAGATACGCAGTATTTT. Its protein product is CASSLRLAEFTDTQYF.

This clonotype was seen more than once but under ten times. The rearrangement links TRBV28 to TRBJ2-5; the D gene could be TRBD1 or TRBD2 (5 bases each). The germline V gene has CDR1 MDHEN and CDR2 SYDVKM. The V and J ends lost 6 bases and 5 bases respectively, with 19 bases between them. This CDR3 region has 15 residues. In DNA, the CDR3 is TGTGCCAGCAGCACTCCGGGGCTGAGTAAGGAGACCCAGTACTTC. Translated, it gives CASSTPGLSKETQYF.

The V gene is TRBV5-1, the J gene TRBJ1-2; D may be TRBD1 (5 bases). The CDR3 loop spans 16 amino acids. V dropped 2 bases and J dropped 2 bases, with 16 bases sitting between them. Germline V gene sequence: CDR1 SGHRS, CDR2 YFSETQ. CDR3 coding DNA: TGCGCCAGCAGCTTATCTCCACAGGCTTTAAACTATGGCTACACCTTC. It is translated as CASSLSPQALNYGYTF.